The 20 T cell receptor beta chains below were found in one sample sequenced in a study of blood T cell repertoires in COVID-19 (dated by TCRdb to 2020 to 2022). Library generation was performed with the immunoSEQ multiplex PCR assay. What TCRdb holds here is the immuneACCESS table cut down to in-frame rearrangements. Part of the clones is not present; checked against another copy, under half of the missing clones reflect an unresolved V gene, and the others are unexplained. The sample includes more than 110,000 clones, with around 82% observed a single time. The ten largest account for 5.5% of the sample. Sequenced sample: PBMCs or T cells enriched from blood (not recorded which). The receptors originated from a man in his forties with acute COVID-19.

The V gene is TRBV5-4, the J gene TRBJ2-1; D gene unclear. Germline-derived CDR1 and CDR2 are SGHNT and YYREEE (reference sequence). The CDR3 consists of 13 residues. Trimming stripped 3 bases from V and 12 bases from J, with 16 bases between. CDR3: CASSSNAQFVQFF. The DNA of the CDR3 is TGTGCCAGCAGCTCAAATGCCCAGTTTGTGCAGTTCTTC.

The chain links TRBV29-1 to TRBJ2-1; 10 bases match TRBD2. CDR1 is SQVTM, CDR2 ANQGSEA, per germline. The CDR3 has 14 residues. V was pared by 1 base and J by 7 bases, with 4 bases of the junction left unmatched. The CDR3 reads CSVEGLAGENEQFF. Here the CDR3 DNA reads TGCAGCGTTGAAGGGCTAGCGGGAGAGAATGAGCAGTTCTTC.

V gene TRBV6-5 combines with J gene TRBJ1-2; possible D gene TRBD1, 6 bases. Between the trimmed V and J ends, which lost 6 bases and 2 bases, there was a span of 13 bases. Looked up from germline, CDR1 is MNHEY and CDR2 is SVGAGI. The CDR3 spans 14 residues. The CDR3 coding sequence is TGTGCCAGCAGGCTCAGGGGAGGGAACTATGGCTACACCTTC. It codes for CASRLRGGNYGYTF.

The chain combines TRBV28 with TRBJ2-5, with TRBD2 matching over 7 bases. Trimming at V came to 6 bases and at J to 1 base, leaving 5 bases not matched to a gene. The CDR3 sequence is 14 residues long. CDR1 and CDR2 (germline): MDHEN, SYDVKM. The CDR3 region is CASSRRLAQETQYF. For the CDR3, the DNA is TGTGCCAGCAGCCGGAGACTAGCCCAAGAGACCCAGTACTTC.

In this sample, this clone turned up once. The V and J genes are TRBV19 and TRBJ1-1; D is possibly TRBD1 (5 bases). The V gene's germline CDR1 is LNHDA and CDR2 SQIVND (reference sequence). CDR3 length equals 13 residues. The V gene lost 4 bases and the J gene lost 4 bases, with 10 bases spanning the gap. Here the CDR3 reads CASSTGQFTEAFF. CDR3 coding DNA: TGTGCCAGTAGTACTGGACAATTCACTGAAGCTTTCTTT.

The chain couples TRBV12-3 or TRBV12-4 to TRBJ1-2; unclear D gene. The CDR3 sequence is 12 residues long. Trimming stripped 8 bases from V and 6 bases from J, with 13 bases between. CDR3 nucleotide sequence: TGTGCCAGCGGAACGGGGAGGGATGGCTACACCTTC. This encodes CASGTGRDGYTF.

This clone has only a few counts. The rearrangement links TRBV5-1 to TRBJ2-3, with D possibly being TRBD1 (5 bases). CDR3 length: 12 residues. The V end lost 5 bases, the J end lost 6 bases, and 10 bases lay between the germline ends. Germline V gene data show CDR1 as SGHRS and CDR2 as YFSETQ. CDR3 in amino acids: CASREKGDTQYF. In DNA, the CDR3 is TGCGCCAGCAGAGAGAAGGGGGATACGCAGTATTTT.

The gene calls are TRBV3-1 (or the pseudogene TRBV3-2) and TRBJ2-7, with unresolved D. V dropped 2 bases and J dropped 2 bases, with 7 bases sitting between them. The CDR3 totals 13 residues. CDR1 is LGHDT and CDR2 is YNNKEL in the germline V gene (reference sequence). Written as DNA, the CDR3 is TGTGCCAGCAGCCAATTAGCTACCTACGAGCAGTACTTC. This sequence encodes CASSQLATYEQYF.

This clone was seen a few times. V usage is TRBV30 and J usage is TRBJ1-3; no clear D gene. Deletions cut 1 base from V and 11 bases from J, with 12 bases between. The CDR3 consists of 12 residues. CDR1 GTSNPN and CDR2 SVGIG come from the germline V gene (reference sequence). Written as DNA, the CDR3 is TGTGCCTGGAGTGCAAGCCAAGGAGCCATATATTTT. Its protein is CAWSASQGAIYF.

The J gene is TRBJ2-3, the V gene TRBV5-1; 7 nucleotides line up with TRBD2. The germline V gene encodes CDR1 SGHRS and CDR2 YFSETQ. V lost 3 bases to trimming and J lost 4 bases; unmatched junction nucleotides: 11. This CDR3 comprises 16 residues. CDR3 bases: TGCGCCAGCAGCTGGAGGGAGGGCTTTATAGCAGATACGCAGTATTTT. It yields the protein CASSWREGFIADTQYF.

This chain links TRBV11-2 with TRBJ1-2; TRBD1 might be the D (6 bases). The germline V gene encodes CDR1 SGHAT and CDR2 FQNNGV. CDR3 length equals 15 residues. The V gene lost 1 base and the J gene lost 0 bases, with 9 bases spanning the gap. DNA for the CDR3: TGTGCCAGCAGCTTAGGGACAGTTGCTAACTATGGCTACACCTTC. Its translation: CASSLGTVANYGYTF. Full variable domain (rest looked up from reference TRBV11-2 and TRBJ1-2): EAGVAQSPRYKIIEKRQSVAFWCNPISGHATLYWYQQILGQGPKLLIQFQNNGVVDDSQLPKDRFSAERLKGVDSTLKIQPAKLEDSAVYLCASSLGTVANYGYTFGSGTRLTVV.

This clone has a single count. The chain recombines TRBV11-3 with TRBJ2-1; D uncertain. The CDR3 is made up of 13 amino acids. From germline, CDR1 is SGHNT and CDR2 YENEEA. Trimming stripped 5 bases from V and 2 bases from J, with 7 bases between. DNA for the CDR3: TGTGCCAGCAGCCAAACTCCCTACAATGAGCAGTTCTTC. This gives the protein CASSQTPYNEQFF.

The V call is TRBV27, the J call TRBJ2-7; D is possibly TRBD1 (6 bases). CDR1 and CDR2 from the germline V gene are MNHEY and SMNVEV (reference sequence). The V and J ends lost 3 bases and 3 bases respectively, with 18 bases between them. The CDR3 has 16 residues. The CDR3 protein is CASSLDPGTHHYEQYF. The CDR3 DNA sequence: TGTGCCAGCAGTTTGGATCCCGGGACACATCACTACGAGCAGTACTTC.

This chain uses TRBV7-6 with TRBJ2-2; TRBD2 might be the D (6 bases). The CDR3 covers 15 residues. V was cut by 5 bases and J by 2 bases, with 12 bases left in between. Germline CDR1 and CDR2: SGHVS and FNYEAQ. CDR3 loop: CASSLWDLNTGELFF. CDR3 in DNA: TGTGCCAGCAGCCTTTGGGACTTAAACACCGGGGAGCTGTTTTTT.

This chain uses TRBV2 with TRBJ1-6; D perhaps matches TRBD1 (5 bases). V gave up 6 bases and J gave up 7 bases, with 16 bases separating them. Germline CDR1 and CDR2: SNHLY and FYNNEI. The CDR3 spans 15 residues. CDR3 loop: CASSRDFLRNSPLHF. DNA of the CDR3: TGTGCCAGCAGCCGGGACTTCCTCCGGAATTCACCCCTCCACTTT. Filled out from reference TRBV2 and TRBJ1-6, the complete variable domain reads EPEVTQTPSHQVTQMGQEVILRCVPISNHLYFYWYRQILGQKVEFLVSFYNNEISEKSEIFDDQFSVERPDGSNFTLKIRSTKLEDSAMYFCASSRDFLRNSPLHFGNGTRLTVT.

The chain is built from TRBV11-2 and TRBJ2-1; the match to TRBD2 covers 8 bases. The CDR3 runs to 15 residues. V gave up 0 bases and J gave up 4 bases; unmatched junction bases: 2. Germline V gene data show CDR1 as SGHAT and CDR2 as FQNNGV. This CDR3 reads CASSLDGREYNEQFF. For the CDR3, the DNA is TGTGCCAGCAGCTTAGACGGGAGGGAGTACAATGAGCAGTTCTTC. The entire variable domain, with the rest obtained from reference TRBV11-2 and TRBJ2-1, is as follows: EAGVAQSPRYKIIEKRQSVAFWCNPISGHATLYWYQQILGQGPKLLIQFQNNGVVDDSQLPKDRFSAERLKGVDSTLKIQPAKLEDSAVYLCASSLDGREYNEQFFGPGTRLTVL.

J is TRBJ1-4 and V is TRBV4-3; D gene uncertain. This CDR3 has 15 residues. CDR1 and CDR2 from the germline V gene are LGHNA and YSLEER. V was pared by 3 bases and J by 0 bases, with 8 bases between. The CDR3 loop is CASSQGGATNEKLFF. CDR3 DNA sequence: TGCGCCAGCAGCCAGGGAGGTGCAACTAATGAAAAACTGTTTTTT.

This chain links TRBV6-2 or TRBV6-3 with TRBJ2-7; 9 bases fit TRBD2. The germline gives CDR1 MNHEY, CDR2 SVGEGT. V was clipped by 0 bases and J by 3 bases; unmatched bases: 9. The CDR3 contains 17 residues. CDR3 region: CASSYSATEAGGYEQYF. CDR3 in DNA: TGTGCCAGCAGTTACTCGGCAACTGAAGCGGGAGGCTACGAGCAGTACTTC.

The chain carries TRBV6-2 or TRBV6-3 and TRBJ1-3, with D possibly matching TRBD1 (6 bases). Germline loops: CDR1 MNHEY, CDR2 SVGEGT. This CDR3 spans 15 amino acids. The germline V and J ends were trimmed by 5 bases and 0 bases, with 11 bases remaining between them. CDR3 sequence reads: CASSTGQHSGNTIYF. DNA for the CDR3: TGTGCCAGCAGTACCGGACAGCACTCTGGAAACACCATATATTTT.

The CDR3 DNA reads as TGTGCCTGTGGTGCGGTACCGCTGAGGGAGCAGTACTTC. Amino acid sequence: CACGAVPLREQYF. The genes are TRBV30 and TRBJ2-7; D not certain. CDR1 and CDR2 (germline): GTSNPN, SVGIG (reference sequence). V shed 6 bases and J shed 7 bases, with 19 bases lying between them. The CDR3 is made up of 13 amino acids.